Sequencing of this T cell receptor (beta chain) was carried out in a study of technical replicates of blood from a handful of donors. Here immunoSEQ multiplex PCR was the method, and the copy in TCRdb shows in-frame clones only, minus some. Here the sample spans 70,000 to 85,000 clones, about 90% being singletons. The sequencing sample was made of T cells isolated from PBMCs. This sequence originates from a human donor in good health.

Written as DNA, the CDR3 is TGTGCCTGGAGTCCATCGGGTAGCGGGGGGGCCAGGCAGTTCTTC. It is translated as CAWSPSGSGGARQFF. The J gene is TRBJ2-1, the V gene TRBV30, with 11 bases lining up with TRBD2. This CDR3 has 15 residues. V was pared by 2 bases and J by 12 bases, with 12 bases of the junction left unmatched. Germline loops: CDR1 GTSNPN, CDR2 SVGIG (reference sequence).